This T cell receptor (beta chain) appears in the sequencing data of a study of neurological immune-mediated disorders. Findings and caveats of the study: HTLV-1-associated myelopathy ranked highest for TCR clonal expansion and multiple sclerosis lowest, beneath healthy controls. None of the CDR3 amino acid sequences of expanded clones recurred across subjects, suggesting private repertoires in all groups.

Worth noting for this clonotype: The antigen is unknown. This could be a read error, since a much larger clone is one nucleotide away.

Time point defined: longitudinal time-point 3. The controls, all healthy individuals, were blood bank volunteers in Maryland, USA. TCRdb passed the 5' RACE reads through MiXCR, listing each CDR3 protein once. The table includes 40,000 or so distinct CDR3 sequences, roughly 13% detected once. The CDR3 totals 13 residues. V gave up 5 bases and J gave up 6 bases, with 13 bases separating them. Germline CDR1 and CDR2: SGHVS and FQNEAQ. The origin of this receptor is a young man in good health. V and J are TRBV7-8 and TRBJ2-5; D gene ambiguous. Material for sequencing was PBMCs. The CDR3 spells CASSPSHVQTQYF. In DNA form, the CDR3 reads TGTGCCAGCAGCCCCTCTCATGTGCAGACCCAGTACTTC.